This T cell receptor (beta chain) was recovered during a study of cytomegalovirus exposure and HLA in healthy donors. From germline, CDR1 is SGHTA and CDR2 FQGTGA. With 5 bases clipped from V and 1 base from J, the junction kept 7 bases outside the gene matches. The CDR3 is made up of 16 amino acids. TCRdb's copy holds only in-frame clones and misses some; the assay was immunoSEQ multiplex PCR. The repertoire holds hundreds of thousands of clones, with roughly 88% as singletons. The sample comprised PBMCs. This clonotype was obtained from a woman younger than 35 in good health and CMV-seronegative. V and J are TRBV7-3 and TRBJ2-1; TRBD2 matches at 8 bases. This chain's CDR3 is CASSQSGSHSYNEQFF. In nucleotides, the CDR3 is TGTGCCAGCAGCCAGAGCGGGAGCCATTCCTACAATGAGCAGTTCTTC.